This TCR beta chain was sequenced in a study of OX40 agonist ivuxolimab in advanced cancers. Findings and limits, study-wide: Low normalized T-cell clonal expansion also characterized some of the nonresponders.

Of note for this clone: The antigen remains unidentified.

Germline CDR1 is SGHRS and CDR2 is YFSETQ. The CDR3 totals 16 residues. Losses at the gene ends were 4 bases for V and 6 bases for J; bases not matched to a gene: 9. Sequencing used immunoSEQ multiplex PCR; TCRdb keeps in-frame clones, though not all of them. The data hold roughly 70,000 clones, with more than 80% observed a single time. The chain uses TRBV5-1 and TRBJ2-7; 14 bases align to TRBD2. The source is an adult with an advanced solid tumor such as melanoma, head and neck, liver or kidney cancer. The sample was CD4+ or CD8+ T cells sorted from blood, taken in a trial of the OX40 agonist ivuxolimab. CDR3 bases: TGCGCCAGCAGCCGAGGGACTAGCGGGAGTCGGAGCGAGCAGTACTTC. This gives the protein CASSRGTSGSRSEQYF.